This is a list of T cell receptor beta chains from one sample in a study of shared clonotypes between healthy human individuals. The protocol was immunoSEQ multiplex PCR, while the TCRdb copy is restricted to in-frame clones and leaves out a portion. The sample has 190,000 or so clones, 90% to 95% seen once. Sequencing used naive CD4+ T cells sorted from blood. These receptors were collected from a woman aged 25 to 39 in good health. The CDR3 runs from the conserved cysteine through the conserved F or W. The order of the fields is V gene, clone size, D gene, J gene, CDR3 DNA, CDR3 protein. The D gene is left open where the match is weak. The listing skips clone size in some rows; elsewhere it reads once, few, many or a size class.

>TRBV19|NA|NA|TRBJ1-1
TGTGCCAGTAGTATCGTCTGGTCGCGGATGAACACTGAAGCTTTCTTT
CASSIVWSRMNTEAFF
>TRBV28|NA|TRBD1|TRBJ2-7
TGTGCCAGCAGTGGGGGACAGGGTTTGAACGAGCAGTACTTC
CASSGGQGLNEQYF
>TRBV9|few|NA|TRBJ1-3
TGTGCCAGCAGCCCATCGGGAAACACCATATATTTT
CASSPSGNTIYF
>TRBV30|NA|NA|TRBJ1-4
TGTGCCTGGGACACAGTGGGTGCAACTAATGAAAAACTGTTTTTT
CAWDTVGATNEKLFF
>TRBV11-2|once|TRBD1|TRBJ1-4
TGTGCCAGCAGCTCGGGACAGGGAAATGAAAAACTGTTTTTT
CASSSGQGNEKLFF
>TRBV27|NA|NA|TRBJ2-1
TGTGCCAGCAGGGTGACAGAGGGTAGGAATGAGCAGTTCTTC
CASRVTEGRNEQFF
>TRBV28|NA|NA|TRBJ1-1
TGTGCCAGCAGTTCCTTGTGGACACTGAACACTGAAGCTTTCTTT
CASSSLWTLNTEAFF
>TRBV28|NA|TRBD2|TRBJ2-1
TGTGCCAGCAGTTACGGCGGGAGCTCCTACAATGAGCAGTTCTTC
CASSYGGSSYNEQFF
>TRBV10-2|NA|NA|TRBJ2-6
TGCGCCAGCCAAAGCCTTAACTCTGGGGCCAACGTCCTGACTTTC
CASQSLNSGANVLTF
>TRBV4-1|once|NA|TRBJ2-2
TGCGCCAGCAGCCAAGATACAGTCAACACCGGGGAGCTGTTTTTT
CASSQDTVNTGELFF
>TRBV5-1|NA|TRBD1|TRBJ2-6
TGCGCCAGCAGACGAATCCGGGACAGCTATTTCTCTGGGGCCAACGTCCTGACTTTC
CASRRIRDSYFSGANVLTF
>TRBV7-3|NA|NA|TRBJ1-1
TGTGCCAGCAGCTTACTTGCGGGAGGGAACACTGAAGCTTTCTTT
CASSLLAGGNTEAFF
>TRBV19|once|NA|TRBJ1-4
TGTGCCAGTAGTAGTCAGCGAGGGGTTAATGAAAAACTGTTTTTT
CASSSQRGVNEKLFF